The source of this TCR beta chain is a study of blood T cell repertoires in COVID-19. In the original workflow: Amplification of reference gene primers was used by the study to estimate nucleated cell counts. The table came from immunoSEQ multiplex PCR; TCRdb's copy has only in-frame clones and leaves some out. Clonal size and the V and J genes are those of that table, whereas D and trimming came from the DNA. The data show around 300,000 clones, around nine tenths seen once. Participants reported their clinical history, and cohort assignment relied on those reports. For recovered donors of Cohort 3, there were two negative PCRs, clearance, or symptom resolution. This clone was seen only once. Germline CDR1 reads SNHLY; CDR2 reads FYNNEI. V was trimmed by 6 bases and J by 7 bases, leaving 18 bases between them. The CDR3 contains 15 residues.

This receptor was obtained from a woman aged 35 to 49 who had recovered from COVID-19. V and J are TRBV2 and TRBJ1-4; D might be TRBD1 (6 bases). Input material: PBMCs or T cells enriched from blood (not recorded which). The CDR3 loop reads CASSPPGGLGEKLFF. The DNA for the CDR3 is TGTGCCAGCAGCCCTCCGGGGGGGCTCGGTGAAAAACTGTTTTTT.